This TCR beta chain was recovered during a study of blood T cell repertoires in COVID-19. Study in general: COVID-19 samples, acute and convalescent, were from the United States, Italy and Spain. PBMCs, B-cell-depleted T cells, or T cells provided the cDNA or gDNA that made up the material.

The authors' processing: Counts of nucleated cells, estimated from reference gene primer amplification, were obtained. Libraries were prepared by immunoSEQ multiplex PCR; TCRdb keeps only in-frame clonotypes and omits some of them. Clone size and the V and J calls come from that table; the DNA yielded D and trimming. The sample comprises 100,000 to 150,000 clones, about 85% of which are singletons, and around 7.7% rests with the top ten. The sample holds one count of this clone. Germline V gene sequence: CDR1 LGHDT, CDR2 YNNKEL (reference sequence). With 4 bases removed from V and 7 bases from J, the gap between germline ends came to 20 bases. The length of the CDR3 is 16 residues.

This chain links TRBV3-1 (or the pseudogene TRBV3-2) with TRBJ2-1; the D gene is possibly TRBD1 (6 bases). Sample: peripheral blood. This TCR was recovered from a human donor in a cohort sampled during active COVID-19. The CDR3 sequence is CASSPEVLGAGNEQFF. DNA for the CDR3: TGTGCCAGCAGCCCAGAGGTGTTGGGGGCAGGAAATGAGCAGTTCTTC.